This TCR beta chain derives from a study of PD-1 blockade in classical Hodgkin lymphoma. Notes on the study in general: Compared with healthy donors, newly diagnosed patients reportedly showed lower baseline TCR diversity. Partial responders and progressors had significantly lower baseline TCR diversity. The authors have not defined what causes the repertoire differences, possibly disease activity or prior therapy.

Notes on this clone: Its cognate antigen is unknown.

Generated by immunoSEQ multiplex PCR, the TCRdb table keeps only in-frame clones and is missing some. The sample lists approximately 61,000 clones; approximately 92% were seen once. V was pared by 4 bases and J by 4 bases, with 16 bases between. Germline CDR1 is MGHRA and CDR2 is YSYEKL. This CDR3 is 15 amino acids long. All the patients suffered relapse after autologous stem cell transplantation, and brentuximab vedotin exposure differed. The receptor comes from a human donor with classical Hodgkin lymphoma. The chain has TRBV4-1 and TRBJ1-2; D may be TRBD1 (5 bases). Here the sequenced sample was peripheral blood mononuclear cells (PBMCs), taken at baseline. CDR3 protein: CASSLVLWGIYGYTF. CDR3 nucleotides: TGCGCCAGCAGCCTCGTACTTTGGGGCATCTATGGCTACACCTTC.